These T cell receptor beta chains were read from a single sample in a study of breast tumors, draining lymph nodes, adjacent tissues. TCRdb fed the multiplex PCR reads into MiXCR, producing one record per CDR3 protein. Counted here are 60,000 to 70,000 distinct CDR3 sequences, approximately 57% occurring once; the ten biggest clones make up around 20%. The sequencing sample was made of breast tumor tissue. The receptors shown here come from a female donor with breast cancer. Some clones in this sample may be carry-over from other donors' samples. CDR3s include the opening cysteine and the closing phenylalanine or tryptophan. The D gene is left open where the match is weak. Clone size is not always given. Where it is, it says once, few, many or a class for expanded clones.

.,.,TRBJ1-5,TRBV3-2,CASSHWTARGQPQHF,TGTGCCAGCAGCCATTGGACAGCGAGGGGTCAGCCCCAGCATTTT
TRBD1,many,TRBJ2-7,TRBV6-5,CASSSGGPYEQYF,TGTGCCAGCAGTTCAGGGGGTCCCTACGAGCAGTACTTC
.,many,TRBJ2-6,TRBV19,CASSTLGANVLTF,TGTGCCAGTAGTACCCTTGGGGCCAACGTCCTGACTTTC
.,many,TRBJ2-3,TRBV7-9,CASSLFVYREEIDTQYF,TGTGCCAGCAGCTTATTTGTCTACAGGGAGGAAATAGATACGCAGTATTTT
TRBD2,many,TRBJ2-1,TRBV6-2/TRBV6-3,CASSLRGTSGSFKFF,TGTGCCAGCAGCCTACGAGGGACTAGCGGGAGTTTTAAGTTCTTC
.,few,TRBJ2-5,TRBV6-4,CASSVEGGETQYF,TGTGCCAGCAGTGTAGAGGGAGGAGAGACCCAGTACTTC
.,medium-sized,TRBJ2-1,TRBV7-2,CASSPRVGGWETYNEQFF,TGTGCCAGCAGCCCCAGGGTGGGGGGATGGGAAACCTACAATGAGCAGTTCTTC
.,many,TRBJ2-2,TRBV5-1,CASSFGATGELFF,TGCGCCAGCAGCTTCGGGGCCACCGGGGAGCTGTTTTTT
TRBD2,.,TRBJ2-5,TRBV24-1,CATSDPGLAGQETQYF,TGTGCCACCAGTGACCCGGGACTAGCGGGGCAAGAGACCCAGTACTTC
.,.,TRBJ2-2,TRBV15,CATSRDRTVGTGELFF,TGTGCCACCAGCAGAGACAGGACAGTAGGGACCGGGGAGCTGTTTTTT
.,many,TRBJ2-3,TRBV5-1,CASSSVADPGTDTQYF,TGCGCCAGCAGCAGTGTGGCGGACCCCGGCACAGATACGCAGTATTTT
.,.,TRBJ2-7,TRBV4-2,CASSQGAYEQYF,TGTGCCAGCAGCCAAGGAGCCTACGAGCAGTACTTC
TRBD2,many,TRBJ2-5,TRBV2,CASSVGLAGTETQYF,TGTGCCAGCAGTGTTGGACTAGCGGGGACAGAGACCCAGTACTTC
.,.,TRBJ2-1,TRBV5-1,CASSFEPNGYNEQFF,TGCGCCAGCAGCTTCGAGCCAAATGGGTACAATGAGCAGTTCTTC
.,.,TRBJ1-5,TRBV6-4,CASPIRGAGNQPQHF,TGTGCCAGCCCCATCAGGGGAGCTGGCAATCAGCCCCAGCATTTT
.,many,TRBJ1-3,TRBV5-6,CASSVGDWGNTIYF,TGTGCCAGCAGTGTAGGGGACTGGGGAAACACCATATATTTT
.,once,TRBJ1-2,TRBV19,CASRTTNYGYTF,TGTGCCAGTAGGACGACTAACTATGGCTACACCTTC
TRBD1,many,TRBJ1-3,TRBV7-2,CASSLGTGPGNTIYF,TGTGCCAGCAGCTTAGGGACAGGGCCAGGAAACACCATATATTTT
TRBD1,once,TRBJ2-5,TRBV24-1,CATSDIDRGTETQYF,TGTGCCACCAGTGATATCGACAGGGGGACAGAGACCCAGTACTTC
.,once,TRBJ1-6,TRBV25-1,CASSEWGSLRGSPLHF,TGTGCCAGCAGTGAATGGGGCTCCCTAAGGGGTTCACCCCTCCACTTT
.,.,TRBJ2-7,TRBV2,CASTPRVGQQYF,TGTGCCAGCACTCCGAGGGTCGGACAGCAGTACTTC
.,many,TRBJ2-1,TRBV5-8,CASSSRGSYNEQFF,TGTGCCAGCAGCTCCCGGGGTTCCTACAATGAGCAGTTCTTC
TRBD1,.,TRBJ2-7,TRBV5-5,CASSFTGTGGREQYF,TGTGCCAGCAGCTTCACCGGGACAGGGGGTAGGGAGCAGTACTTC
TRBD1,.,TRBJ1-5,TRBV7-4,CASSKDRGGYQPQHF,TGTGCCAGCAGCAAGGACAGGGGGGGGTACCAGCCCCAGCATTTT
.,many,TRBJ1-5,TRBV20-1,CSAKGAGVDQPQHF,TGCAGTGCGAAGGGTGCAGGGGTTGATCAGCCCCAGCATTTT
.,.,TRBJ1-4,TRBV20-1,CSARGGDGEKLFF,TGCAGTGCTAGAGGGGGGGACGGTGAAAAACTGTTTTTT
.,.,TRBJ2-7,TRBV7-3,CASSLGRYYEQYF,TGTGCCAGCAGCTTAGGGCGCTACTACGAGCAGTACTTC
TRBD2,large,TRBJ2-3,TRBV4-1,CASSQDPPGLAGVDPTDTQYF,TGCGCCAGCAGCCAAGATCCACCGGGACTAGCGGGAGTGGACCCCACAGATACGCAGTATTTT
.,.,TRBJ1-6,TRBV14,CASSQDWGGGNSPLHF,TGTGCCAGCAGCCAAGATTGGGGTGGGGGAAATTCACCCCTCCACTTT
TRBD1,.,TRBJ2-6,TRBV19,CASSKLGTGSGANVLTF,TGTGCCAGTAGTAAGTTAGGGACAGGCTCTGGGGCCAACGTCCTGACTTTC
.,many,TRBJ1-5,TRBV6-2/TRBV6-3,CASSLGAYSNQPQHF,TGTGCCAGCAGTTTGGGGGCTTATAGCAATCAGCCCCAGCATTTT
TRBD2,many,TRBJ2-1,TRBV10-2,CASSEPSLASFSYNEQFF,TGCGCCAGCAGTGAACCTTCACTAGCGAGCTTTTCCTACAATGAGCAGTTCTTC
.,.,TRBJ1-4,TRBV19,CASTGRWGEKLFF,TGTGCCAGTACGGGAAGATGGGGTGAAAAACTGTTTTTT
.,.,TRBJ1-4,TRBV18,CASSPPGDAYNEQFGEKLFF,TGTGCCAGCTCACCACCAGGGGATGCCTACAATGAGCAGTTCGGGGAAAAACTGTTTTTT
.,once,TRBJ1-2,TRBV10-2,CASSDQHGVAYGYTF,TGCGCCAGCAGTGACCAACACGGAGTCGCTTATGGCTACACCTTC